This is a list of T cell receptor beta chains from one sample in a study of cytomegalovirus exposure and HLA in healthy donors. Sequencing used immunoSEQ multiplex PCR; TCRdb keeps in-frame clones, though not all of them. The table shows 150,000 to 200,000 clones, with roughly 80% occurring only once. Sequencing was carried out using PBMCs. The source of these receptors is a young man in good health and CMV-seropositive. CDR3s include the opening cysteine and the closing phenylalanine or tryptophan. Each record gives: clone size, V gene, J gene, CDR3 protein. Part of the rows lack a size; the others show once, few, many or a class for expanded clones.

>-|TRBV5-6|TRBJ2-5
CASSELDQETQYF
>-|TRBV28|TRBJ1-5
CASSLKGQGNQPQHF
>-|TRBV11-3|TRBJ2-1
CASSFGGSNEQFF
>-|TRBV6-5|-
CASRIGLAGSYEQYF
>-|TRBV30|TRBJ1-6
CAWKGRNSPLHF
>few|TRBV7-2|TRBJ2-3
CASSRLAGGSTDTQYF
>few|TRBV2|TRBJ2-3
CAAGAGNTDTQYF
>-|TRBV4-1|TRBJ1-6
CASSQARDTNSPLHF
>-|TRBV27|TRBJ2-3
CASSFRESTDTQYF
>-|TRBV28|TRBJ1-2
CASRGQGVAGYTF
>-|TRBV27|TRBJ2-5
CASSLWGELQETQYF
>-|TRBV5-1|TRBJ2-7
CASNRGGLAGEPEQYF
>-|TRBV19|TRBJ2-5
CASSGAGVVETQYF
>-|TRBV4-1|TRBJ2-1
CASSLGQTYNEQFF
>-|TRBV5-1|TRBJ2-5
CASSLSLAQETQYF
>-|TRBV28|TRBJ2-5
CASSLPGQSETQYF
>-|TRBV28|TRBJ2-4
CASSSQGAISKNIQYF
>few|TRBV5-1|TRBJ1-1
CASSPLGNTEAFF
>-|TRBV4-1|TRBJ2-3
CAGSQAGLASTDTQYF
>-|TRBV2|TRBJ1-2
CASSNRDSLSYGYTF
>-|TRBV5-3|TRBJ2-7
CARSLDVAESSYEQYF
>-|TRBV9|TRBJ2-3
CASSGGGPLTDTQYF
>-|TRBV4-2|TRBJ2-5
CASSPVTSGSGETQYF
>-|TRBV5-1|TRBJ2-1
CASSLAGFYNEQFF
>few|TRBV27|TRBJ2-1
CASSLTAGGGWNEQFF
>-|TRBV28|TRBJ1-1
CASSLWVGGNTEAFF
>-|TRBV7-2|TRBJ2-1
CASSLLVSSYNEQFF